A selection of T cell receptor beta chains follows, all from one sample in a study of cytomegalovirus exposure and HLA in healthy donors. Clones were sequenced by immunoSEQ multiplex PCR, and TCRdb holds only the in-frame ones, with some missing. The data contain about 76,000 clones, over 60% of them seen just once; the ten biggest clones take up over 8.5%. Sequencing was done on a sample of PBMCs. These TCRs come from a middle-aged woman in good health and CMV-seropositive. Both conserved end residues are part of each CDR3. D genes are given only for firm matches. Part of the rows lack a size; the others show once, few, many or a class for expanded clones.

abundance: .; d_gene: TRBD2; j_gene: TRBJ2-5; v_gene: TRBV4-3; CDR3nt: TGCGCCAGCAGCCACAAAGCGGGGGCAGAGACCCAGTACTTC; CDR3aa: CASSHKAGAETQYF
abundance: .; d_gene: TRBD2; j_gene: TRBJ2-7; v_gene: TRBV30; CDR3nt: TGTGCCTGGAGCGGGGTAGCGGGACGCTCCTACGAGCAGTACTTC; CDR3aa: CAWSGVAGRSYEQYF
abundance: .; d_gene: .; j_gene: TRBJ1-2; v_gene: TRBV30; CDR3nt: TGTGCCTGGAGAGAGCGGGGTAATCGCTATGGCTACCCCTTC; CDR3aa: CAWRERGNRYGYPF
abundance: .; d_gene: .; j_gene: TRBJ2-3; v_gene: TRBV18; CDR3nt: TGTGCCAGCTCACCAGGACTAAACACAGATACGCAGTATTTT; CDR3aa: CASSPGLNTDTQYF
abundance: .; d_gene: TRBD1; j_gene: TRBJ2-1; v_gene: TRBV6-1; CDR3nt: TGTGCCAGCAGTGAACCGGGACAGGGGGTTCATGAGCAGTTCTTC; CDR3aa: CASSEPGQGVHEQFF
abundance: .; d_gene: .; j_gene: TRBJ1-5; v_gene: TRBV2; CDR3nt: TGTGCCAGCAGTAGCTTGACAGGAGGACATCAGCCCCAGCATTTT; CDR3aa: CASSSLTGGHQPQHF
abundance: few; d_gene: .; j_gene: TRBJ1-2; v_gene: TRBV5-1; CDR3nt: TGCGCCAGCAGCTTGGGACATCCCGATGGCTACACCTTC; CDR3aa: CASSLGHPDGYTF
abundance: .; d_gene: TRBD2; j_gene: TRBJ2-3; v_gene: TRBV5-4; CDR3nt: TGTGCCAGCAGCTTGTCGGTAGCGGGAGGGCCCGGAGATACGCAGTATTTT; CDR3aa: CASSLSVAGGPGDTQYF
abundance: .; d_gene: .; j_gene: TRBJ2-3; v_gene: TRBV9; CDR3nt: TGTGCCAGCACCCTAGGAGGGGCCGGCACAGATACGCAGTATTTT; CDR3aa: CASTLGGAGTDTQYF
abundance: .; d_gene: .; j_gene: TRBJ2-7; v_gene: TRBV25-1; CDR3nt: TGTGCCAGCAGTGCTCCTAGAGGTGAGACCTACGAGCAGTACTTC; CDR3aa: CASSAPRGETYEQYF
abundance: .; d_gene: .; j_gene: TRBJ2-1; v_gene: TRBV10-2; CDR3nt: TGCGCCAGCAGTGAACGTCTCGGGGGAGAGCAGTTCTTC; CDR3aa: CASSERLGGEQFF
abundance: .; d_gene: .; j_gene: TRBJ1-1; v_gene: TRBV19; CDR3nt: TGTGCCAGTAGTGGACAGATGAACACTGAAGCTTTCTTT; CDR3aa: CASSGQMNTEAFF
abundance: .; d_gene: TRBD1; j_gene: TRBJ1-2; v_gene: TRBV28; CDR3nt: TGTGCCAGCAGTTTGACAGGGGGTGGCTACACCTTC; CDR3aa: CASSLTGGGYTF
abundance: .; d_gene: TRBD1; j_gene: TRBJ1-5; v_gene: TRBV19; CDR3nt: TGTGCCAGTAGTATAGGAGGGACAGTTGGGTTGGGTCAGCCCCAGCATTTT; CDR3aa: CASSIGGTVGLGQPQHF
abundance: once; d_gene: .; j_gene: TRBJ1-5; v_gene: TRBV2; CDR3nt: TGTGCCAGCAGTGACCAGGTGAGCAATCAGCCCCAGCATTTT; CDR3aa: CASSDQVSNQPQHF
abundance: .; d_gene: TRBD2; j_gene: TRBJ2-3; v_gene: TRBV7-2; CDR3nt: TGTGCCAGCAGCTTGGCAGCGGGAAACACAGATACGCAGTATTTT; CDR3aa: CASSLAAGNTDTQYF
abundance: few; d_gene: .; j_gene: TRBJ1-2; v_gene: TRBV6-1; CDR3nt: TGTGCCAGCAGTGAAAGCTCCGGGGTTGCTGGCTACACCTTC; CDR3aa: CASSESSGVAGYTF
abundance: .; d_gene: TRBD1; j_gene: TRBJ1-2; v_gene: TRBV19; CDR3nt: TGTGCCAGTAGAAGACAGGGCCGCTATGGCTACACCTTC; CDR3aa: CASRRQGRYGYTF
abundance: .; d_gene: .; j_gene: TRBJ1-3; v_gene: TRBV9; CDR3nt: TGTGCCAGCCGGCGACACGAAACGGGAAACACCATATATTTT; CDR3aa: CASRRHETGNTIYF
abundance: few; d_gene: TRBD2; j_gene: TRBJ2-5; v_gene: TRBV6-5; CDR3nt: TGTGCCAGCAGTTACCTCGGGAGGAGCCAAGAGACCCAGTACTTC; CDR3aa: CASSYLGRSQETQYF
abundance: once; d_gene: TRBD1; j_gene: TRBJ1-2; v_gene: TRBV28; CDR3nt: TGTGCCAGCATCAGGGGGGCAATCGACTATGGCTACACCTTC; CDR3aa: CASIRGAIDYGYTF
abundance: .; d_gene: .; j_gene: TRBJ1-1; v_gene: TRBV7-6; CDR3nt: TGTGCCAGCACCCCGCGGGGCGGGGGCTGGTCTTTGAACACTGAAGCTTTCTTT; CDR3aa: CASTPRGGGWSLNTEAFF
abundance: once; d_gene: TRBD2; j_gene: TRBJ2-7; v_gene: TRBV5-6; CDR3nt: TGTGCCAGCAGCATACGACTAGCGGGAGCATACGAGCAGTACTTC; CDR3aa: CASSIRLAGAYEQYF
abundance: few; d_gene: .; j_gene: TRBJ2-1; v_gene: TRBV9; CDR3nt: TGTGCCAGCAGCGGACCCAGGGAGGATGAGCAGTTCTTC; CDR3aa: CASSGPREDEQFF
abundance: many; d_gene: .; j_gene: TRBJ2-7; v_gene: TRBV4-1; CDR3nt: TGCGCCAGCAGCCAAATGGCTGCGGGCTCCTACGAGCAGTACTTC; CDR3aa: CASSQMAAGSYEQYF
abundance: .; d_gene: TRBD2; j_gene: TRBJ2-7; v_gene: TRBV6-5; CDR3nt: TGTGCCAGCAGTGCCGGGACTAGCCCCTACGAGCAGTACTTC; CDR3aa: CASSAGTSPYEQYF
abundance: .; d_gene: TRBD1; j_gene: TRBJ1-6; v_gene: TRBV30; CDR3nt: TGTGCCTGGCGAGGACTGGGGACAGGTGAAGTATCACCCCTCCACTTT; CDR3aa: CAWRGLGTGEVSPLHF
abundance: .; d_gene: TRBD2; j_gene: TRBJ2-3; v_gene: TRBV10-3; CDR3nt: TGTGCCATCAGTGAAATTACCTCTACGAGCGGGGGGATGTCAGATACGCAGTATTTT; CDR3aa: CAISEITSTSGGMSDTQYF
abundance: .; d_gene: TRBD2; j_gene: TRBJ2-2; v_gene: TRBV28; CDR3nt: TGTGCCAGCAGAACTAGCGGGGGATCCGGGGAGCTGTTTTTT; CDR3aa: CASRTSGGSGELFF
abundance: .; d_gene: .; j_gene: TRBJ2-7; v_gene: TRBV18; CDR3nt: TGTGCCAGCTCACTCGGGACAACCACCTACGAGCAGTACTTC; CDR3aa: CASSLGTTTYEQYF
abundance: .; d_gene: TRBD2; j_gene: TRBJ2-1; v_gene: TRBV6-5; CDR3nt: TGTGCCACAAAAGTTGGACTAGGAAACAATGAGCAGTTCTTC; CDR3aa: CATKVGLGNNEQFF
abundance: many; d_gene: .; j_gene: TRBJ1-5; v_gene: TRBV5-6; CDR3nt: TGTGCCAGCACACAGGGAGGGTTTGGCAATCAGCCCCAGCATTTT; CDR3aa: CASTQGGFGNQPQHF
abundance: .; d_gene: .; j_gene: TRBJ1-1; v_gene: TRBV5-1; CDR3nt: TGCGCCAGCAGCTTGGGAGGTGTCCGACCTGAAGCTTTCTTT; CDR3aa: CASSLGGVRPEAFF
abundance: .; d_gene: .; j_gene: TRBJ2-7; v_gene: TRBV7-7; CDR3nt: TGTGCCAGCAGCCCGCAGGAGGGGAGCGAGCAGTACTTC; CDR3aa: CASSPQEGSEQYF
abundance: once; d_gene: .; j_gene: TRBJ1-4; v_gene: TRBV5-1; CDR3nt: TGCGCCAGCAGCTTGATGCCAGCAACTAATGAAAAACTGTTTTTT; CDR3aa: CASSLMPATNEKLFF
abundance: .; d_gene: .; j_gene: TRBJ1-2; v_gene: TRBV7-3; CDR3nt: TGTGCCAGCAGCTTAGGCCCGGGGAAGATGAACTATGGCTACACCTTC; CDR3aa: CASSLGPGKMNYGYTF
abundance: .; d_gene: .; j_gene: TRBJ1-1; v_gene: TRBV30; CDR3nt: TGTGCCTGGAGTAGGGGCGTGAACACTGAAGCTTTCTTT; CDR3aa: CAWSRGVNTEAFF
abundance: .; d_gene: .; j_gene: TRBJ1-2; v_gene: TRBV30; CDR3nt: TGTGCCTGGGCAGACATTCCCTCTAACTATGGCTACACCTTC; CDR3aa: CAWADIPSNYGYTF
abundance: .; d_gene: TRBD1; j_gene: TRBJ1-1; v_gene: TRBV27; CDR3nt: TGTGCCAGCAGTCCCCGACAGGGTTCGGAGAACACTGAAGCTTTCTTT; CDR3aa: CASSPRQGSENTEAFF
abundance: .; d_gene: .; j_gene: TRBJ1-1; v_gene: TRBV18; CDR3nt: TGTGCCAGCTCACCTAGACAAGACAACACTGAAGCTTTCTTT; CDR3aa: CASSPRQDNTEAFF
abundance: .; d_gene: .; j_gene: TRBJ1-6; v_gene: TRBV10-3; CDR3nt: TGTGCCATCAGTGCTGGCAGGGATAATTCACCCCTCCACTTT; CDR3aa: CAISAGRDNSPLHF